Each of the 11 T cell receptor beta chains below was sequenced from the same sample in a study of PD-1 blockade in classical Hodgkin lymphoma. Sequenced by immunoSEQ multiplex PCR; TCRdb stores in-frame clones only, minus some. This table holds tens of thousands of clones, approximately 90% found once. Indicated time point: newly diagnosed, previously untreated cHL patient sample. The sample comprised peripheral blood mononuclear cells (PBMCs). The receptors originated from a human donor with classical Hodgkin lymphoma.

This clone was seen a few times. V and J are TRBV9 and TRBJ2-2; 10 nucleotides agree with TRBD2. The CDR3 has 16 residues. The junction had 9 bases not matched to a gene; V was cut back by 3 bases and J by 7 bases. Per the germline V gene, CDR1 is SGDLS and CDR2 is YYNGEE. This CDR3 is CASSAGLADTRGELFF. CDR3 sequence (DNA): TGTGCCAGCAGCGCCGGACTAGCGGATACCCGCGGGGAGCTGTTTTTT.

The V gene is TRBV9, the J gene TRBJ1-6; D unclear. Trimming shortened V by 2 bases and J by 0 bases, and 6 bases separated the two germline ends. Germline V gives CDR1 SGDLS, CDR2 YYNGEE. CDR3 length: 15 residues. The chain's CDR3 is CASSVSDSYNSPLHF. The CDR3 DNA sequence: TGTGCCAGCAGCGTTTCGGACTCCTATAATTCACCCCTCCACTTT.

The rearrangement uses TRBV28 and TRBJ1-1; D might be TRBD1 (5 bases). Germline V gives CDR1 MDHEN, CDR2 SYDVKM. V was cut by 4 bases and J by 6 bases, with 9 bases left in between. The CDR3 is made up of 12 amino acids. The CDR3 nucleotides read TGTGCCAGCAGTTCCGGGGACCCTGAAGCTTTCTTT. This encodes CASSSGDPEAFF.

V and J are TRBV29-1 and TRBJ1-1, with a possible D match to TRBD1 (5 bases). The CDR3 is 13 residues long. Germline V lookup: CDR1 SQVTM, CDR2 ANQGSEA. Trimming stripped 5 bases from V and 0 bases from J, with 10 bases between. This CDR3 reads CSVITGLNTEAFF. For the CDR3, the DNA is TGCAGCGTTATAACAGGCCTGAACACTGAAGCTTTCTTT.

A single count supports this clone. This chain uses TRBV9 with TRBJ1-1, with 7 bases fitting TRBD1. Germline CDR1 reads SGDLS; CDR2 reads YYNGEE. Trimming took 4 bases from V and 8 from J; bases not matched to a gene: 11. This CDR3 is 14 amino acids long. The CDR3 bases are TGTGCCAGCAGCCCCCGGACAGGTGGGAGCGAAGCTTTCTTT. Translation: CASSPRTGGSEAFF.

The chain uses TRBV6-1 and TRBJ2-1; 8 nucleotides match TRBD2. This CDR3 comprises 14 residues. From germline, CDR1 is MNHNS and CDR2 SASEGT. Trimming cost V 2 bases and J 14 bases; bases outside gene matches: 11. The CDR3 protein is CASSEPPAGAEKFF. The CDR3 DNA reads TGTGCCAGCAGTGAACCCCCAGCGGGAGCCGAGAAGTTCTTC.

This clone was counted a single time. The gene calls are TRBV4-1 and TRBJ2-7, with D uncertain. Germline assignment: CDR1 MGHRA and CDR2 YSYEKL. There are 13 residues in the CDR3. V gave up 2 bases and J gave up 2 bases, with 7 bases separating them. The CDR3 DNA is TGCGCCAGCAGCCAATACCGTACCTACGAGCAGTACTTC. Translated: CASSQYRTYEQYF.

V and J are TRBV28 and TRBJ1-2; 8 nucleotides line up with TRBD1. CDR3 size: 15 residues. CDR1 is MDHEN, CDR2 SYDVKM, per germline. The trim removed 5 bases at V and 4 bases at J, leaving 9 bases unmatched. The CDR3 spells CASSLGRGPSYGYTF. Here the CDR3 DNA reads TGTGCCAGCAGTCTTGGCAGGGGGCCGAGCTATGGCTACACCTTC.

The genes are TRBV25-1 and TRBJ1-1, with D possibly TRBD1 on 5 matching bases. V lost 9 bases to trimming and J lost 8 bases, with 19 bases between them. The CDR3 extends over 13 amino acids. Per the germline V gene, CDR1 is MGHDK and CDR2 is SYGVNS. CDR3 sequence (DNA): TGTGCCAGTTCTCCCGACGAGGGGAGCGAAGCTTTCTTT. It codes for CASSPDEGSEAFF.

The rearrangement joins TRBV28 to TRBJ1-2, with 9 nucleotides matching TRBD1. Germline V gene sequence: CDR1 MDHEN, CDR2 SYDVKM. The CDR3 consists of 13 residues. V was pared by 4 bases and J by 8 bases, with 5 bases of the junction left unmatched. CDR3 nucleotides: TGTGCCAGCAGTTGGGGGGACAGGGAAGGCTACACCTTC. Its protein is CASSWGDREGYTF.

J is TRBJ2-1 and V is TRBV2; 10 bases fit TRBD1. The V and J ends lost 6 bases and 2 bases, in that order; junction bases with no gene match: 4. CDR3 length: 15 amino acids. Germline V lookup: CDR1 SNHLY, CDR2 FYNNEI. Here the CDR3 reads CASSPGTGAYNEQFF. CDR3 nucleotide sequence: TGTGCCAGCAGCCCCGGGACAGGGGCCTACAATGAGCAGTTCTTC.